These 29 T cell receptor beta chains were all obtained from the same sample, sequenced in a study of T cell responses to AZD1222 COVID-19 vaccine. TCRdb keeps only in-frame clones here, not all; method: immunoSEQ multiplex PCR. The table records about 82,000 clones, just under 90% of them present only once. This material consisted of peripheral blood, taken on day 0 of AZD1222 vaccination. The receptors derive from an adult in good health.

This chain uses TRBV30 with TRBJ1-2; D possibly corresponds to TRBD1 (5 bases). The germline CDR1 and CDR2 sequences are GTSNPN and SVGIG (reference sequence). The CDR3 has 11 residues. Between the trimmed V and J ends, which lost 4 bases and 8 bases, there was a span of 11 bases. The DNA for the CDR3 is TGTGCCTGGAAGGTTGGGGGAGGCTACACCTTC. Protein: CAWKVGGGYTF.

J is TRBJ1-2 and V is TRBV28; D is unclear. Trimming shortened V by 5 bases and J by 4 bases, and 11 bases separated the two germline ends. There are 13 residues in the CDR3. Germline-derived CDR1 and CDR2 are MDHEN and SYDVKM. The CDR3, as DNA: TGTGCCAGCAGTACTCAGTTCCTCTATGGCTACACCTTC. Translating gives CASSTQFLYGYTF.

The V call is TRBV19, the J call TRBJ2-7; 8 bases are shared with TRBD1. Germline V gene lookup returns CDR1 LNHDA and CDR2 SQIVND (reference sequence). Trimming took 4 bases from V and 3 from J; bases not matched to a gene: 8. The CDR3 sequence is 15 residues long. This CDR3 reads CASSTDGQGFYEQYF. Written as DNA, the CDR3 is TGTGCCAGTAGTACCGACGGACAGGGTTTCTACGAGCAGTACTTC.

The chain links TRBV9 to TRBJ1-1; D is perhaps TRBD1 (6 bases). With 2 bases removed from V and 0 bases from J, the gap between germline ends came to 17 bases. The CDR3 contains 17 residues. The germline V gene has CDR1 SGDLS and CDR2 YYNGEE. CDR3 residues: CASSVDGPGGLNTEAFF. The CDR3 region has the DNA TGTGCCAGCAGCGTCGACGGCCCGGGGGGCTTGAACACTGAAGCTTTCTTT.

V usage is TRBV29-1 and J usage is TRBJ1-1, with D hard to call. Trimming left V 2 bases short and J 1 base short, with 2 bases between. Germline V lookup: CDR1 SQVTM, CDR2 ANQGSEA. This CDR3 comprises 11 residues. The CDR3 protein is CSVERNTEAFF. For the CDR3, the DNA is TGCAGCGTTGAACGGAACACTGAAGCTTTCTTT.

The chain links TRBV28 to TRBJ1-1; D may be TRBD1 (5 bases). Germline V gene data show CDR1 as MDHEN and CDR2 as SYDVKM. The CDR3 is 14 residues long. V lost 3 bases and J lost 1, with 9 bases in between. This CDR3 reads CASSLFGGNTEAFF. The CDR3 nucleotides are TGTGCCAGCAGTTTGTTTGGGGGGAACACTGAAGCTTTCTTT.

This rearrangement joins TRBV11-2 to TRBJ2-7; 7 bases fit TRBD2. The CDR3 consists of 12 residues. The germline V gene encodes CDR1 SGHAT and CDR2 FQNNGV. Trimming at V came to 3 bases and at J to 7 bases, leaving 3 bases not matched to a gene. In nucleotides, the CDR3 is TGTGCCAGCAGCTTCTCCGGGGGGGAGCAGTACTTC. This sequence encodes CASSFSGGEQYF.

This clone is a singleton in its sample. This chain uses TRBV25-1 with TRBJ1-5; D perhaps matches TRBD1 (6 bases). V was trimmed by 3 bases and J by 7 bases, leaving 16 bases between them. The CDR3 runs to 15 residues. Germline V gene sequence: CDR1 MGHDK, CDR2 SYGVNS. CDR3 nucleotide sequence: TGTGCCAGCAGTGATGGAACAGGGACGATCCAGCCCCAGCATTTT. This encodes CASSDGTGTIQPQHF.

DNA of the CDR3: TGTGCCAGCAGCTTAGGACTAGCTACAGATACGCAGTATTTT. Translating it yields CASSLGLATDTQYF. The rearrangement uses TRBV7-2 and TRBJ2-3; 7 bases are a match to TRBD2. This CDR3 contains 14 residues. V was clipped by 1 base and J by 3 bases; unmatched bases: 1. Germline V lookup: CDR1 SGHTA, CDR2 FQGNSA.

The CDR3 protein is CASGRTGGIYGYTF. In nucleotides, the CDR3 is TGTGCCAGCGGGAGGACAGGGGGCATCTATGGCTACACCTTC. This chain uses TRBV2 with TRBJ1-2; 11 nucleotides align to TRBD1. Losses at the gene ends were 8 bases for V and 4 bases for J; bases not matched to a gene: 6. The CDR3 is 14 residues long. The germline V gene encodes CDR1 SNHLY and CDR2 FYNNEI.

V gene TRBV6-2 or TRBV6-3 combines with J gene TRBJ2-3, with TRBD1 identical over 8 bases. Germline CDR1 reads MNHEY; CDR2 reads SVGEGT. The CDR3 sequence is 16 residues long. The trim removed 6 bases at V and 0 bases at J, leaving 8 bases unmatched. In DNA form, the CDR3 reads TGTGCCAGCAGCCCTGACAGGGACAGGAGCACAGATACGCAGTATTTT. Encoded protein: CASSPDRDRSTDTQYF.

The chain uses TRBV24-1 and TRBJ1-2; no reliable D call. The V and J ends lost 2 bases and 7 bases respectively, with 7 bases between them. The length of the CDR3 is 12 residues. CDR1 is KGHDR, CDR2 SFDVKD, per germline. The CDR3 protein is CATSDSGFGYTF. In DNA, the CDR3 is TGTGCCACCAGTGATTCAGGTTTTGGCTACACCTTC.

A single count supports this clone. The chain couples TRBV9 to TRBJ2-3; 8 bases are shared with TRBD2. The V gene's germline CDR1 is SGDLS and CDR2 YYNGEE. Losses at the gene ends were 4 bases for V and 2 bases for J; bases not matched to a gene: 12. This CDR3 has 17 amino acids. CDR3 sequence reads: CASSPNERRGDTDTQYF. The CDR3, as DNA: TGTGCCAGCAGCCCGAACGAGAGGCGGGGGGACACAGATACGCAGTATTTT.

The gene calls are TRBV3-1 (or the pseudogene TRBV3-2) and TRBJ1-2; D remains ambiguous. CDR1 LGHDT and CDR2 YNNKEL come from the germline V gene (reference sequence). The CDR3 has 17 amino acids. Trimming left V 4 bases short and J 6 bases short, with 24 bases between. The CDR3 DNA sequence: TGTGCCAGCAGCCCTGGAGACCTACTAGGGAAAAAAAATGGCTACACCTTC. Translation gives CASSPGDLLGKKNGYTF.

The rearrangement joins TRBV6-5 to TRBJ1-2; 8 bases agree with TRBD1. This CDR3 has 15 residues. Per germline, CDR1 MNHEY and CDR2 SVGAGI. Unmatched junction bases numbered 19, after V lost 11 bases and J lost 8 bases. Here the CDR3 reads CAALRLQGAIEGYTF. The CDR3 nucleotides are TGTGCCGCTCTTCGCCTTCAGGGGGCTATCGAGGGCTACACCTTC.

The CDR3 sequence: CASSRDRGGQETQYF. As DNA, the CDR3 is TGTGCCAGCTCTCGGGACAGGGGCGGCCAAGAGACCCAGTACTTC. The chain carries TRBV18 and TRBJ2-5, with TRBD1 identical over 10 bases. The CDR3 has 15 residues. Per germline, CDR1 KGHSH and CDR2 LQKENI. V trimming: 6 bases; J trimming: 1 base; junction bases outside the gene matches: 5.

This sequence joins TRBV9 and TRBJ2-7, with TRBD1 identical over 9 bases. V lost 4 bases and J lost 5; bases outside the gene matches: 13. The CDR3 totals 16 residues. Germline V gene lookup returns CDR1 SGDLS and CDR2 YYNGEE. The CDR3 is CASSLQPGQGSHEQYF. Here the CDR3 DNA reads TGTGCCAGCAGCTTACAACCGGGACAGGGCTCTCACGAGCAGTACTTC.

This sequence joins TRBV30 and TRBJ1-1, with D unresolved. The V end lost 2 bases, the J end lost 4 bases, and 17 bases lay between the germline ends. This CDR3 is 15 amino acids long. CDR1 GTSNPN and CDR2 SVGIG come from the germline V gene (reference sequence). CDR3 amino acids: CAWSIPRRGITEAFF. For the CDR3, the DNA is TGTGCCTGGAGTATTCCTCGACGGGGAATCACTGAAGCTTTCTTT.

The chain recombines TRBV19 with TRBJ1-5, with D unclear. V lost 3 bases and J 0 bases, leaving 9 bases between the germline ends. This CDR3 contains 15 residues. CDR1 LNHDA and CDR2 SQIVND come from the germline V gene (reference sequence). The DNA of the CDR3 is TGTGCCAGTAGTATTGGCGGGTATAGCAATCAGCCCCAGCATTTT. It codes for CASSIGGYSNQPQHF.

This clone was seen just once. The chain employs TRBV6-5 and TRBJ2-3, with unresolved D. V was clipped by 2 bases and J by 2 bases, with 8 bases between them. This CDR3 has 14 residues. Germline values: CDR1 MNHEY, CDR2 SVGAGI. CDR3 in amino acids: CASSYRRTTDTQYF. CDR3 in DNA: TGTGCCAGCAGTTACCGGCGGACCACAGATACGCAGTATTTT.

The rearrangement links TRBV28 to TRBJ1-5, with 9 positions matching TRBD1. Germline V CDR1 and CDR2: MDHEN, SYDVKM. The CDR3 has 16 amino acids. The V and J ends lost 4 bases and 4 bases, in that order; junction bases with no gene match: 8. The CDR3 reads CASSYRTGESNQPQHF. The CDR3 region has the DNA TGTGCCAGCAGTTACAGGACAGGGGAAAGTAATCAGCCCCAGCATTTT.

The genes are TRBV9 and TRBJ2-1, with unresolved D. With 4 bases removed from V and 4 bases from J, the gap between germline ends came to 18 bases. Germline assignment: CDR1 SGDLS and CDR2 YYNGEE. The CDR3 is 16 residues long. The CDR3 loop reads CASSQGPAAGYNEQFF. CDR3 DNA: TGTGCCAGCAGCCAAGGACCCGCAGCTGGATACAATGAGCAGTTCTTC.

This chain links TRBV6-5 with TRBJ1-2, with TRBD1 matching 7 bases. Germline CDR1 reads MNHEY; CDR2 reads SVGAGI. V shed 2 bases and J 8 bases; nucleotides not matched to a gene: 14. The CDR3 sequence is 16 residues long. The CDR3 spells CASSYLVGQGGDGYTF. The CDR3 DNA is TGTGCCAGCAGTTACCTAGTCGGCCAGGGGGGAGACGGCTACACCTTC.

J is TRBJ2-1 and V is TRBV6-1; TRBD2 agrees at 9 bases. Germline-derived CDR1 and CDR2 are MNHNS and SASEGT. The CDR3 consists of 16 residues. Trimming at V came to 2 bases and at J to 7 bases, leaving 9 bases not matched to a gene. In DNA, the CDR3 is TGTGCCAGCAGTGAAACAGTTGGTCTAGCGGGGAATGAGCAGTTCTTC. Encoded protein: CASSETVGLAGNEQFF.

This clone has just one count. The rearrangement links TRBV6-2 or TRBV6-3 to TRBJ1-2; perhaps TRBD1 as D (6 bases). Trimming took 0 bases from V and 5 from J, leaving 13 bases between them. This CDR3 region has 15 residues. Per the germline V gene, CDR1 is MNHEY and CDR2 is SVGEGT. CDR3 protein: CASSYSTRDIYGYTF. CDR3 nucleotides: TGTGCCAGCAGTTACTCCACCCGGGACATTTATGGCTACACCTTC.

The CDR3 is CASSLAQGLSYEQYF. The CDR3 region has the DNA TGTGCCAGCAGCTTGGCCCAGGGCCTCTCCTACGAGCAGTACTTC. V is TRBV5-5 and J is TRBJ2-7; D is possibly TRBD1 (5 bases). Germline CDR1 reads SGHKS; CDR2 reads YYEKEE (reference sequence). The V end was cut by 0 bases, the J end by 0 bases, with 10 bases between. The CDR3 runs to 15 residues.

CDR3 sequence (DNA): TGCACCAGCAGCCAAGATACTAGCGGGGGGCCGCGGGAGACCCAGTACTTC. This codes for CTSSQDTSGGPRETQYF. The chain combines TRBV1 with TRBJ2-5; the D call of TRBD2 is as the table states it, not checked on the DNA. TRBV1 is listed as a pseudogene. The CDR3 is 17 amino acids.

V and J are TRBV7-7 and TRBJ2-2; D not resolved. V gave up 1 base and J gave up 1 base, with 7 bases separating them. CDR3 length: 15 residues. Germline assignment: CDR1 SSHAT and CDR2 FNYEAQ (reference sequence). CDR3 in DNA: TGTGCCAGCAGCTTAGAGCGCGGGAACACCGGGGAGCTGTTTTTT. Amino acid sequence: CASSLERGNTGELFF.

J is TRBJ2-5 and V is TRBV9; D call uncertain. This CDR3 contains 13 residues. The germline V gene encodes CDR1 SGDLS and CDR2 YYNGEE. V gave up 1 base and J gave up 9 bases, with 13 bases separating them. The DNA for the CDR3 is TGTGCCAGCAGCGTACTACCGGGTGGGGCCCAGTACTTC. It specifies CASSVLPGGAQYF.